The next 10 T cell receptor beta chains were all read from a single sample in a study of identical twins. MiXCR was run by TCRdb on the 5' RACE reads, yielding one entry per CDR3 protein. The data show some 630,000 distinct CDR3 sequences, roughly 6.6% seen once. The sample was also reused in another study, on yellow fever vaccine responses in identical twins.

The specimen was PBMCs. The origin of the receptors is a woman aged 18-29 years in good health.

This clonotype was recorded at least ten times. The J gene is TRBJ2-5, the V gene TRBV12-3 or TRBV12-4; TRBD1 matches at 8 bases. V was pared by 6 bases and J by 2 bases, with 5 bases of the junction left unmatched. This CDR3 has 14 residues. The CDR3 nucleotides read TGTGCCAGCAGCACCGGGACAGGTCAAGAGACCCAGTACTTC. Its protein product is CASSTGTGQETQYF.

This clonotype turned up a few times. The CDR3 is CAISTRPGNTDTQYF. CDR3 sequence (DNA): TGTGCCATCAGTACCCGGCCAGGAAACACAGATACGCAGTATTTT. This chain uses TRBV10-3 with TRBJ2-3; unclear D gene. The V end lost 5 bases, the J end lost 2 bases, and 14 bases lay between the germline ends. This CDR3 spans 15 amino acids. CDR1 and CDR2 (germline): ENHRY, SYGVKD.

The chain employs TRBV29-1 and TRBJ1-1; no clear D. Germline V lookup: CDR1 SQVTM, CDR2 ANQGSEA. Trimming pared 6 bases from V and 0 bases from J, leaving 11 bases between. CDR3 length equals 13 residues. CDR3 DNA: TGCAGCGTACGCCGGGCGATGAACACTGAAGCTTTCTTT. Its protein product is CSVRRAMNTEAFF.

The chain carries TRBV11-2 and TRBJ2-7; 8 bases map to TRBD2. The germline CDR1 and CDR2 sequences are SGHAT and FQNNGV. The CDR3 sequence is 15 residues long. Germline trimming cut 1 base from V and 2 bases from J; bases unmatched to any gene: 4. In DNA form, the CDR3 reads TGTGCCAGCAGCTTAGTAGCAGCGGGGGCCTACGAGCAGTACGTC. Its translation: CASSLVAAGAYEQYV.

This clonotype was found a few times. The chain carries TRBV6-1 and TRBJ1-1, with no clear D. V was trimmed by 3 bases and J by 2 bases, leaving 7 bases between them. CDR3 length: 13 residues. CDR1 MNHNS and CDR2 SASEGT come from the germline V gene. The CDR3 DNA sequence: TGTGCCAGCAGTGATTTAACAAACACTGAAGCTTTCTTT. Translated: CASSDLTNTEAFF.

The chain joins TRBV9 to TRBJ2-5, with TRBD1 as a possible D gene (5 bases). Germline V gives CDR1 SGDLS, CDR2 YYNGEE. This CDR3 is 13 amino acids long. The V and J ends lost 3 bases and 6 bases respectively, with 12 bases between them. CDR3 coding DNA: TGTGCCAGCAGCGAGGACACTGGAAAGACCCAGTACTTC. Amino acids: CASSEDTGKTQYF.

CDR3 sequence: CSVLSGQRNSPLHF. CDR3 DNA: TGCAGTGTCTTGTCGGGACAGCGAAATTCACCCCTCCACTTT. The gene calls are TRBV20-1 and TRBJ1-6, with 7 bases matching TRBD1. Germline lookup yields CDR1 DFQATT and CDR2 SNEGSKA (reference sequence). This CDR3 spans 14 amino acids. V gave up 7 bases and J gave up 7 bases; unmatched junction bases: 10.

This clonotype was seen repeatedly, ten times or more. The chain recombines TRBV28 with TRBJ2-2; 13 bases map to TRBD2. The germline CDR1 and CDR2 sequences are MDHEN and SYDVKM. The length of the CDR3 is 18 residues. Unmatched junction bases numbered 12, after V lost 6 bases and J lost 5 bases. The CDR3 DNA sequence: TGTGCCAGCAGCCGACCCCGGACTAGCGGGAGATTTACCGGGGAGCTGTTTTTT. Translated: CASSRPRTSGRFTGELFF.

This clonotype was seen ten or more times. The chain is built from TRBV6-1 and TRBJ1-5; D is possibly TRBD1 (5 bases). V lost 8 bases and J 1 base, leaving 12 bases between the germline ends. This CDR3 contains 14 residues. Germline V gene lookup returns CDR1 MNHNS and CDR2 SASEGT. The CDR3 nucleotides read TGTGCCAGCGGGGGGGGACCAAGCAATCAGCCCCAGCATTTT. It yields the protein CASGGGPSNQPQHF.

This clonotype was recorded a few times. The V gene is TRBV29-1, the J gene TRBJ2-7; 8 bases agree with TRBD2. The J segment lost 0 bases and the V segment lost 6 bases, leaving 13 bases of the junction unmatched. This CDR3 comprises 16 residues. The germline V gene has CDR1 SQVTM and CDR2 ANQGSEA. CDR3 DNA sequence: TGCAGCGTGGGAACTCTAGCGGGCGCTACCTCCTACGAGCAGTACTTC. Amino acids: CSVGTLAGATSYEQYF.